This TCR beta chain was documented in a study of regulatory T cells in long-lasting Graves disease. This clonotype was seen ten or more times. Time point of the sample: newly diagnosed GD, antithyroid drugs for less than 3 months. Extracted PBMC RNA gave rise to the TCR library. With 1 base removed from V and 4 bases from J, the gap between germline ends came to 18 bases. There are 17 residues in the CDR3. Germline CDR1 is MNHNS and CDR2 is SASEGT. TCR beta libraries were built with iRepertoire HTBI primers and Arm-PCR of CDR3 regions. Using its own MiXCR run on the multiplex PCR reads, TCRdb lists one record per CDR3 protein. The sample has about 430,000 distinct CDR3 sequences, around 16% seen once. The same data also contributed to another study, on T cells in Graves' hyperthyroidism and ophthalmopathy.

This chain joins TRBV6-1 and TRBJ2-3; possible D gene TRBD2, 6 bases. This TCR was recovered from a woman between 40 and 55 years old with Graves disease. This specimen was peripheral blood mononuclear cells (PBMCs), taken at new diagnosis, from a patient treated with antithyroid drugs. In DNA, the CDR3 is TGTGCCAGCAGTGAAGTTCCACTCGGCGCGGGGCCAGATACGCAGTATTTT. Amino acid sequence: CASSEVPLGAGPDTQYF.